These 11 T cell receptor beta chains were all obtained from the same sample, sequenced in a study of identical twins (dated by TCRdb to 2016 to 2018). The receptor library was made with 5' RACE. Instrument on record: Illumina HiSeq 2000. TCRdb cleaned the public reads at Q25 with fastp, built clones with MiXCR and kept in-frame beta chains. When rows share a CDR3 protein, they turn into one entry using the most common DNA and genes. A total of just over 450,000 distinct CDR3 sequences appear in this sample, 13% to 15% of them only once. The top ten clones comprise roughly 0.56% of the sample. The same data also contributed to another study, on yellow fever vaccine responses in identical twins.

Sequencing was performed on CD4+ T cells sorted from blood. The receptors were sampled from a woman between 18 and 29 years old in good health.

This clonotype was seen a handful of times. V gene TRBV7-2 combines with J gene TRBJ1-5; the match to TRBD1 covers 9 bases. In germline, CDR1 is SGHTA, CDR2 FQGNSA. CDR3 size: 13 residues. V lost 6 bases and J lost 5; bases outside the gene matches: 2. This chain's CDR3 is CASRRTGDQPQHF. The CDR3 bases are TGTGCCAGCAGACGGACAGGGGATCAGCCCCAGCATTTT.

There are many counts of this clonotype. V gene TRBV12-3 or TRBV12-4 combines with J gene TRBJ1-2; 10 nucleotides align to TRBD1. V lost 6 bases, J lost 4 bases, and 8 bases stayed unmatched. The CDR3 consists of 15 residues. The DNA for the CDR3 is TGTGCCAGCAGAAAGGACAGGGGGATCTTCTATGGCTACACCTTC. This encodes CASRKDRGIFYGYTF.

Only one count was recorded for this clonotype. This chain links TRBV10-2 with TRBJ2-1; 8 bases align to TRBD2. Trimming cost V 6 bases and J 2 bases; bases outside gene matches: 6. CDR1 and CDR2 from the germline V gene are WSHSY and SAAADI. The CDR3 covers 15 residues. This CDR3 is CASRASGLTYNEQFF. In DNA, the CDR3 is TGCGCCAGCAGAGCTAGCGGGTTAACCTACAATGAGCAGTTCTTC.

Only one count was recorded for this clonotype. This chain links TRBV6-4 with TRBJ2-7; D is uncertain. V was cut by 2 bases and J by 5 bases, with 4 bases left in between. The CDR3 sequence is 11 residues long. Per germline, CDR1 MRHNA and CDR2 SNTAGT. The CDR3, as DNA: TGTGCCAGCAGTGACCGGGACGAGCAGTACTTC. Protein: CASSDRDEQYF.

This clonotype was observed a handful of times. The V gene is TRBV3-1, the J gene TRBJ2-3, with TRBD1 as a possible D gene (6 bases). The CDR3 consists of 15 residues. CDR1 and CDR2 (germline): LGHDT, YNNKEL (reference sequence). Trimming cost V 0 bases and J 6 bases, with 13 bases left between them. CDR3 coding DNA: TGTGCCAGCAGCCAAGATAACAGGGTCTTGGATACGCAGTATTTT. Its protein product is CASSQDNRVLDTQYF.

The chain joins TRBV7-9 to TRBJ2-5; a weak D match, TRBD2 (6 bases). The CDR3 runs to 11 residues. V was cut by 7 bases and J by 10 bases, with 13 bases left in between. The germline CDR1 and CDR2 sequences are SEHNR and FQNEAQ (reference sequence). CDR3 in amino acids: CASKEGGSQYF. In DNA, the CDR3 is TGTGCCAGCAAGGAGGGTGGGAGCCAGTACTTC.

The chain combines TRBV12-3 or TRBV12-4 with TRBJ2-5, with a possible D match to TRBD1 (5 bases). The CDR3 contains 13 residues. The germline V and J ends were trimmed by 4 bases and 2 bases, with 8 bases remaining between them. The DNA of the CDR3 is TGTGCCAGCAGTTCGACAGCTCAAGAGACCCAGTACTTC. Protein sequence: CASSSTAQETQYF.

The J gene is TRBJ2-7, the V gene TRBV20-1; the D gene is possibly TRBD1 (6 bases). Germline V gives CDR1 DFQATT, CDR2 SNEGSKA (reference sequence). Trimming stripped 3 bases from V and 2 bases from J, with 8 bases between. This CDR3 has 12 amino acids. CDR3 coding DNA: TGCAGTGCTAGGGACAGAACCTACGAGCAGTACTTC. Protein sequence: CSARDRTYEQYF.

The chain uses TRBV14 and TRBJ1-3; D unclear. Germline lookup yields CDR1 SGHDN and CDR2 FVKESK. The V and J ends lost 4 bases and 0 bases respectively, with 13 bases between them. The CDR3 totals 16 residues. The CDR3 region has the DNA TGTGCCAGCAGCCGTCGGACCGCCGTCTCTGGAAACACCATATATTTT. Translating gives CASSRRTAVSGNTIYF.

This clonotype was seen more than once but under ten times. V is TRBV6-1 and J is TRBJ2-7, with a tentative D call TRBD1 (6 bases). The CDR3 consists of 15 residues. The V and J ends lost 6 bases and 2 bases respectively, with 17 bases between them. Germline CDR1 MNHNS, CDR2 SASEGT. The CDR3 sequence is CASRPSGQPPYEQYF. CDR3 DNA sequence: TGTGCCAGCAGACCCTCGGGACAACCCCCCTACGAGCAGTACTTC.

This clonotype appeared many times. The chain recombines TRBV7-8 with TRBJ2-3, with a possible D match to TRBD2 (6 bases). Trimming took 5 bases from V and 0 from J, leaving 15 bases between them. The CDR3 has 16 residues. Germline V gene data show CDR1 as SGHVS and CDR2 as FQNEAQ. The CDR3 protein is CASSASSATSTDTQYF. As DNA, the CDR3 is TGTGCCAGCAGCGCCTCTAGCGCAACTAGCACAGATACGCAGTATTTT. The full variable domain, its missing parts supplied by reference TRBV7-8 and TRBJ2-3, is GAGVSQSPRYKVAKRGQDVALRCDPISGHVSLFWYQQALGQGPEFLTYFQNEAQLDKSGLPSDRFFAERPEGSVSTLKIQRTQQEDSAVYLCASSASSATSTDTQYFGPGTRLTVL.